The 14 T cell receptor beta chains below come from one sample, sequenced in a study of blood T cells in healthy people across ages (dated by TCRdb to between 2014 and 2017). The method was 5' RACE. TCRdb records Illumina HiSeq 2500 as the sequencer. A second PCR of about 7 to 12 cycles was performed with a sample-barcoded 5' primer and a J-beta primer mix. TCRdb applied fastp at Q25 and MiXCR to the public reads, then kept only in-frame beta chains. Rows are combined by CDR3 protein, so each entry shows the most common genes and DNA. Present in this sample are 650,000 to 700,000 distinct CDR3 sequences, over 40% of which were seen just once. The ten largest make up roughly 13% of the sample. Sequencing was carried out using blood. The receptors originated from a woman of 80 years or more in good health.

This clonotype was counted many times. This rearrangement joins TRBV29-1 to TRBJ2-5; no firm D call. Trimming cost V 4 bases and J 5 bases, with 11 bases left between them. CDR3 length: 12 residues. Germline CDR1 reads SQVTM; CDR2 reads ANQGSEA. CDR3 region: CSVGPSRETQYF. The CDR3 bases are TGCAGCGTTGGTCCCTCCCGGGAGACCCAGTACTTC.

Remarks on this clonotype: This may stem from a read error, because a much larger clone lies one nucleotide away. The chain links TRBV29-1 to TRBJ1-4; 7 bases are shared with TRBD1. The germline CDR1 and CDR2 sequences are SQVTM and ANQGSEA. Losses at the gene ends were 4 bases for V and 3 bases for J; bases not matched to a gene: 11. The CDR3 is 16 residues long. Written as DNA, the CDR3 is TGCAGCGTTGGGGAGAAGGCAGGGACAGCTAATGAAAAACTGTTTTTT. This encodes CSVGEKAGTANEKLFF.

Concerning this clonotype: A much larger clone sits a single nucleotide away, making a read error possible. The rearrangement links TRBV25-1 to TRBJ2-1; TRBD2 aligns across 8 bases. There are 15 residues in the CDR3. The trim removed 4 bases at V and 8 bases at J, leaving 10 bases unmatched. CDR1 is MGHDK and CDR2 is SYGVNS in the germline V gene. In DNA form, the CDR3 reads TGTGCCAGCAGTGGAGATGCAAGCGGGAGCTATGAGCAGTTCTTC. Protein: CASSGDASGSYEQFF.

A word on this clonotype: A single base separates this from a much larger clone, so it may be a read error. This chain connects TRBV27 to TRBJ2-7, with no clear D. Trimming shortened V by 5 bases and J by 2 bases, and 10 bases separated the two germline ends. Germline loops: CDR1 MNHEY, CDR2 SMNVEV (reference sequence). The CDR3 is 13 amino acids. As DNA, the CDR3 is TGTGCCAGCAGTGTTCGCATCACCTACGAGCAGTACTTC. This gives the protein CASSVRITYEQYF.

A word on this clonotype: A much larger clone differs by one base, so this may be a read error. The CDR3 protein is CSARDPKQPGGNERFF. The DNA of the CDR3 is TGCAGTGCTAGAGATCCGAAACAGCCGGGGGGCAATGAGCGGTTCTTC. The chain uses TRBV20-1 and TRBJ2-1; D possibly corresponds to TRBD2 (7 bases). Germline lookup yields CDR1 DFQATT and CDR2 SNEGSKA (reference sequence). The CDR3 length is 16 residues.

This clonotype has a single count. The V gene is TRBV15, the J gene TRBJ2-3; 10 bases are a match to TRBD2. Germline CDR1 reads LNHNV; CDR2 reads YYDKDF (reference sequence). The length of the CDR3 is 16 residues. Unmatched junction bases numbered 5, after V lost 0 bases and J lost 5 bases. Here the CDR3 reads CATSRDLAGGRDTQYF. The CDR3 nucleotides are TGTGCCACCAGCAGAGATTTAGCGGGGGGTAGAGATACGCAGTATTTT.

V and J are TRBV5-1 and TRBJ1-1, with D maybe TRBD1 (6 bases). Germline V gene lookup returns CDR1 SGHRS and CDR2 YFSETQ. Trimming cost V 2 bases and J 4 bases, with 12 bases left between them. The CDR3 sequence is 14 residues long. As DNA, the CDR3 is TGCGCCAGCAGCTTCGGGGGCGAGGGCACTGAAGCTTTCTTT. Translating it yields CASSFGGEGTEAFF.

At least ten counts were recorded for this clonotype. The chain joins TRBV6-6 to TRBJ1-2; D gene unclear. The CDR3 has 12 residues. Per germline, CDR1 MNHNY and CDR2 SVGAGI (reference sequence). The V gene lost 8 bases and the J gene lost 8 bases, with 15 bases spanning the gap. The CDR3 DNA sequence: TGTGCCAGCGGAGCGAACAGTTTGGGCTACACCTTC. The encoded protein is CASGANSLGYTF.

J is TRBJ2-2 and V is TRBV7-8; TRBD1 aligns across 8 bases. CDR3 length: 15 amino acids. With V trimmed by 7 bases and J by 6 bases, 10 bases remained unmatched. Germline CDR1 reads SGHVS; CDR2 reads FQNEAQ. CDR3 coding DNA: TGTGCCAGCACGGGACAGGAAAATTACGCCGGGGAGCTGTTTTTT. Translated, it gives CASTGQENYAGELFF.

The rearrangement joins TRBV3-1 to TRBJ2-4; no firm D call. The DNA matches TRBJ2-5 better at its end, which makes the J call doubtful. CDR3 length: 14 amino acids. Germline V gene data show CDR1 as LGHDT and CDR2 as YNNKEL (reference sequence). The CDR3 region is CASSLLLSLETQYF. As DNA, the CDR3 is TGTGCCAGCAGCCTTCTCCTGTCCCTAGAGACCCAGTACTTC.

Only one count was recorded for this clonotype. J is TRBJ2-1 and V is TRBV20-1, with 8 bases matching TRBD2. Germline assignment: CDR1 DFQATT and CDR2 SNEGSKA (reference sequence). Trimming at V came to 1 base and at J to 0 bases, leaving 8 bases not matched to a gene. This CDR3 comprises 17 residues. This chain's CDR3 is CSARGERGRSSYNEQFF. CDR3 coding DNA: TGCAGTGCTAGAGGGGAGCGGGGGCGAAGCTCCTACAATGAGCAGTTCTTC.

This clonotype was counted ten times or more. This chain uses TRBV10-3 with TRBJ2-3; weak D call: TRBD2 (5 bases). V was shortened by 5 bases and J by 3 bases, with 9 bases between the two germline ends. This CDR3 contains 13 residues. The germline CDR1 and CDR2 sequences are ENHRY and SYGVKD. The CDR3 sequence is CAISTEETDTQYF. The CDR3 nucleotides read TGTGCCATCAGTACGGAGGAGACAGATACGCAGTATTTT.

On this clonotype: A read error is possible here, since a much larger clone lies one base away. The chain combines TRBV5-1 with TRBJ2-1; possibly TRBD1 or TRBD2 for D (5 bases each). Trimming pared 7 bases from V and 8 bases from J, leaving 13 bases between. The V gene's germline CDR1 is SGHRS and CDR2 YFSETQ. The CDR3 has 12 residues. The CDR3 DNA reads TGCGCCAGCGGCAAGAGGGGCTATGAGCAGTTCTTC. Translated: CASGKRGYEQFF.

The count of this clonotype is one. V usage is TRBV27 and J usage is TRBJ1-1; D is undetermined. This CDR3 is built from 13 residues. V lost 3 bases and J 4 bases, leaving 9 bases between the germline ends. CDR1 is MNHEY, CDR2 SMNVEV, per germline (reference sequence). CDR3 region: CASSFGGITEAFF. The CDR3 region has the DNA TGTGCCAGCAGTTTCGGTGGGATCACTGAAGCTTTCTTT.